Presented here are 28 T cell receptor beta chains from one specimen sequenced in a study of CD8+CD57+ T cells in acquired aplastic anemia. Genomic DNA templated the TCR beta VDJ and CDR3 profiling. TCRdb analysed the reads with MiXCR anew, one entry per CDR3 protein. The sample contains approximately 180,000 distinct CDR3 sequences, 47% of which appear only once. It was patients with CD8+CD57+ cell expansion by flow cytometry who were chosen for sequencing. Sequenced sample: sorted CD4+, CD8+, or CD8+CD57+ T cells (not recorded which) from PBMCs. These receptor sequences come from a human donor with aplastic anemia.

This clonotype was counted at least ten times. The chain couples TRBV7-2 to TRBJ1-3; a weak D match, TRBD1 (5 bases). The germline gives CDR1 SGHTA, CDR2 FQGNSA. The CDR3 has 15 residues. The V end lost 1 base, the J end lost 2 bases, and 9 bases lay between the germline ends. CDR3 DNA: TGTGCCAGCAGCTTAGGCGGGGCCCCTGGAAACACCATATATTTT. It translates to CASSLGGAPGNTIYF.

On this clonotype: This sequence may be a read error, since a much larger clone differs from it by one base. The chain has TRBV12-3 or TRBV12-4 and TRBJ2-7; the match to TRBD1 covers 7 bases. The CDR3 runs to 18 residues. CDR3 bases: TGTGCCGGCAGCCCTCGTGGGGACAGCTTTCTAAGCTCCTACGAGCAGTACTTC. Translating gives CAGSPRGDSFLSSYEQYF.

The gene calls are TRBV12-3 or TRBV12-4 and TRBJ2-1; D is perhaps TRBD2 (6 bases). With 1 base removed from V and 2 bases from J, the gap between germline ends came to 12 bases. This CDR3 is 16 amino acids long. CDR3 residues: CASSLVEGSPYNEQFF. The CDR3 coding sequence is TGTGCCAGCAGTTTAGTGGAGGGAAGCCCCTACAATGAGCAGTTCTTC.

Note on this clonotype: This may be a read error: a much more frequent sequence differs by one nucleotide. V and J are TRBV12-3 or TRBV12-4 and TRBJ1-1; D unclear. The assigned J gene may be wrong: the sequence end matches TRBJ1-3 better. CDR3 length equals 14 residues. CDR3 bases: TGTGCCAGCAGTATGGAGGGATCTGGAAACACCATATATTTT. Translating gives CASSMEGSGNTIYF.

The chain combines TRBV7-2 with TRBJ1-5; the D is unclear. From germline, CDR1 is SGHTA and CDR2 FQGNSA. The V and J ends lost 4 bases and 7 bases respectively, with 8 bases between them. The CDR3 contains 12 residues. In nucleotides, the CDR3 is TGTGCCAGCAGCTCCCTCGGGCAGCCCCAGCATTTT. Protein product: CASSSLGQPQHF.

This clonotype has at least ten counts. The CDR3 here is CATSRGGETQYF. The CDR3, as DNA: TGTGCCACCAGCAGAGGTGGGGAGACCCAGTACTTC. The chain has TRBV15 and TRBJ2-5; D remains unclear. CDR1 and CDR2 (germline): LNHNV, YYDKDF (reference sequence). The CDR3 length is 12 residues. V was pared by 1 base and J by 5 bases, with 5 bases between.

This clonotype appeared many times. CDR3 sequence (DNA): TGTGCCAGCAGCCAGAGAGGACAGACTACTGAAGCTTTCTTT. Its translation is CASSQRGQTTEAFF. V and J are TRBV4-2 and TRBJ1-1, with TRBD1 as a possible D gene (6 bases). The V gene's germline CDR1 is LGHNA and CDR2 YNFKEQ. The CDR3 runs to 14 residues. Trimming removed 3 bases from V and 5 bases from J, with 13 bases in between.

This clonotype was counted only a few times. This chain links TRBV6-5 with TRBJ2-3, with TRBD2 matching 8 bases. V was pared by 0 bases and J by 5 bases, with 4 bases of the junction left unmatched. From germline, CDR1 is MNHEY and CDR2 SVGAGI. This CDR3 contains 15 residues. CDR3 sequence (DNA): TGTGCCAGCAGTTACTCAAGCGGGGGTGGAGATACGCAGTATTTT. As protein: CASSYSSGGGDTQYF.

This clonotype was seen just once. The junction shows a germline mismatch at one end, possibly a read error. The rearrangement uses TRBV29-1 and TRBJ1-1; D might be TRBD1 (5 bases). Germline CDR1 is SQVTM and CDR2 is ANQGSEA. The length of the CDR3 is 13 residues. CDR3 nucleotide sequence: TGCAGCGTTGCGGTGGGGCGTGACGCTGACGCTTTCTTT. It yields the protein CSVAVGRDADAFF.

With respect to this clonotype: Mismatch with germline at one junction end may stem from a read error. V is TRBV7-7 and J is TRBJ2-1, with a weak D call TRBD1 (6 bases). CDR1 and CDR2 (germline): SSHAT, FNYEAQ (reference sequence). The CDR3 is made up of 13 amino acids. The CDR3 DNA is TGTGCTAGCAGCTCAACAGGGCTCGATGAGCAGTTCTTC. It codes for CASSSTGLDEQFF.

CDR3 amino acids: CASSLVAGFNEQYF. CDR3 in DNA: TGTGCCAGCAGCTTAGTTGCAGGGTTCAACGAGCAGTACTTC. The chain uses TRBV7-9 and TRBJ2-7, with D possibly TRBD1 on 5 matching bases. Germline V CDR1 and CDR2: SEHNR, FQNEAQ (reference sequence). The V and J ends lost 1 base and 5 bases respectively, with 12 bases between them. The CDR3 covers 14 residues.

This clonotype was picked up a small number of times. The rearrangement links TRBV12-3 or TRBV12-4 to TRBJ1-1; no clear D gene. Trimming removed 1 base at V and 1 base at J, with 16 bases between. The CDR3 is 17 amino acids. CDR3 protein: CASSLEAGSRANTEAFF. The CDR3 DNA follows: TGTGCCAGCAGTTTAGAAGCGGGTTCCCGGGCGAACACTGAAGCTTTCTTT.

Notes on this clonotype: One end of the junction is discordant with germline, which a read error may explain. CDR3 residues: CATSDPGLAGQETRYF. CDR3 DNA: TGTGCCACCAGTGATCCGGGACTAGCGGGACAAGAGACCCGGTACTTC. The chain combines TRBV24-1 with TRBJ2-5, with 13 bases aligning to TRBD2. The CDR3 loop spans 16 amino acids. The germline CDR1 and CDR2 sequences are KGHDR and SFDVKD.

The chain uses TRBV2 and TRBJ1-2, with 8 positions matching TRBD1. Germline V CDR1 and CDR2: SNHLY, FYNNEI. V lost 8 bases, J lost 5 bases, and 13 bases stayed unmatched. CDR3 length equals 15 residues. In DNA, the CDR3 is TGTGCCAGCGTCCCCCGCTCAGGGGGCAGTTATGGCTACACCTTC. Encoded protein: CASVPRSGGSYGYTF.

This clonotype was recorded at least ten times. Here the CDR3 DNA reads TGCAGTGCTAGTCGATGGACTAGCGAAGATACGCAGTATTTT. Encoded protein: CSASRWTSEDTQYF. This chain connects TRBV20-1 to TRBJ2-3, with 9 bases that match TRBD2. V lost 3 bases to trimming and J lost 5 bases; unmatched junction nucleotides: 6. The CDR3 runs to 14 residues. Germline CDR1 and CDR2: DFQATT and SNEGSKA (reference sequence).

The chain carries TRBV7-3 and TRBJ2-5; a weak D match, TRBD2 (5 bases). Germline V gives CDR1 SGHTA, CDR2 FQGTGA. The CDR3 runs 14 residues. Trimming cost V 5 bases and J 3 bases, with 13 bases left between them. The CDR3 coding sequence is TGTGCCAGCAGCCGAATACGGGGAAAAGAGACCCAGTACTTC. Amino acids: CASSRIRGKETQYF.

V is TRBV2 and J is TRBJ2-7; D might be TRBD1 or TRBD2, each matching 5 bases. V lost 4 bases and J lost 3, with 10 bases in between. The length of the CDR3 is 13 residues. Germline loops: CDR1 SNHLY, CDR2 FYNNEI. CDR3: CASSVEGFYEQYF. Here the CDR3 DNA reads TGTGCCAGCAGTGTAGAGGGGTTCTACGAGCAGTACTTC.

This clonotype was observed many times. This sequence joins TRBV18 and TRBJ1-6, with D perhaps matching TRBD1 (6 bases). Per the germline V gene, CDR1 is KGHSH and CDR2 is LQKENI. V was shortened by 2 bases and J by 8 bases, with 7 bases between the two germline ends. The CDR3 is 13 residues long. In DNA, the CDR3 is TGTGCCAGCTCACCAGCAGGGGATTCACCCCTCCACTTT. Translation gives CASSPAGDSPLHF.

The rearrangement joins TRBV2 to TRBJ2-3; D call uncertain. This CDR3 contains 13 residues. V dropped 7 bases and J dropped 1 base, with 9 bases sitting between them. Germline assignment: CDR1 SNHLY and CDR2 FYNNEI. The CDR3 is CASTQFGTDTQYF. Here the CDR3 DNA reads TGTGCCAGCACGCAGTTTGGCACAGATACGCAGTATTTT.

There are many counts of this clonotype. The V call is TRBV5-1, the J call TRBJ2-7, with 11 bases aligning to TRBD1. This CDR3 has 15 amino acids. CDR1 SGHRS and CDR2 YFSETQ come from the germline V gene. The trim removed 0 bases at V and 6 bases at J, leaving 5 bases unmatched. CDR3 nucleotide sequence: TGCGCCAGCAGCTTGGAAGGACAGGGGGCGCGCGAGCAGTACTTC. As protein: CASSLEGQGAREQYF.

The rearrangement uses TRBV10-3 and TRBJ1-2; the match to TRBD1 covers 7 bases. V trimming: 0 bases; J trimming: 2 bases; junction bases outside the gene matches: 9. This CDR3 comprises 17 residues. The germline V gene has CDR1 ENHRY and CDR2 SYGVKD. The CDR3 loop reads CAISESRQGGTNYGYTF. In nucleotides, the CDR3 is TGTGCCATCAGTGAGTCTCGACAGGGTGGAACCAACTATGGCTACACCTTC.

This clonotype was observed many times. This sequence joins TRBV12-3 or TRBV12-4 and TRBJ2-3, with 7 bases fitting TRBD2. CDR3 length equals 14 residues. Losses at the gene ends were 5 bases for V and 10 bases for J; bases not matched to a gene: 12. The CDR3 here is CASSPGLGSAAQYF. The CDR3 nucleotides are TGTGCCAGCAGTCCAGGACTAGGATCGGCTGCGCAGTATTTT.

The V gene is TRBV15, the J gene TRBJ2-2, with TRBD2 matching 8 bases. The junction had 1 base not matched to a gene; V was cut back by 0 bases and J by 1 base. In germline, CDR1 is LNHNV, CDR2 YYDKDF (reference sequence). The CDR3 sequence is 16 residues long. CDR3 in amino acids: CATSRESGRNTGELFF. CDR3 DNA sequence: TGTGCCACCAGCAGAGAAAGCGGGAGGAACACCGGGGAGCTGTTTTTT. Filled out from reference TRBV15 and TRBJ2-2, the complete variable domain reads DAMVIQNPRYQVTQFGKPVTLSCSQTLNHNVMYWYQQKSSQAPKLLFHYYDKDFNNEADTPDNFQSRRPNTSFCFLDIRSPGLGDTAMYLCATSRESGRNTGELFFGEGSRLTVL.

This clonotype showed up many times. The V gene is TRBV2, the J gene TRBJ2-7; D is undetermined. Trimming cost V 10 bases and J 2 bases, with 15 bases left between them. The CDR3 is 13 amino acids. Germline loops: CDR1 SNHLY, CDR2 FYNNEI. The CDR3 loop reads CATTDLLTYEQYF. The CDR3 coding sequence is TGTGCCACCACCGACCTCTTAACCTACGAGCAGTACTTC. The entire variable domain, with the rest obtained from reference TRBV2 and TRBJ2-7, is as follows: EPEVTQTPSHQVTQMGQEVILRCVPISNHLYFYWYRQILGQKVEFLVSFYNNEISEKSEIFDDQFSVERPDGSNFTLKIRSTKLEDSAMYFCATTDLLTYEQYFGPGTRLTVT.

This clonotype was detected only once. V is TRBV10-3 and J is TRBJ1-1; D not resolved. The CDR3 loop spans 14 amino acids. The germline V and J ends were trimmed by 2 bases and 1 base, with 8 bases remaining between them. The V gene's germline CDR1 is ENHRY and CDR2 SYGVKD. The CDR3 here is CAISERGGNTEAFF. The CDR3 nucleotides read TGTGCCATCAGTGAGCGGGGAGGGAACACTGAAGCTTTCTTT.

This clonotype turned up a few times. This chain connects TRBV24-1 to TRBJ2-2; D unresolved. The CDR3 totals 14 residues. Germline V gene data show CDR1 as KGHDR and CDR2 as SFDVKD. V lost 3 bases and J 7 bases, leaving 11 bases between the germline ends. CDR3 DNA: TGTGCCACCAGTGATCCGGCCCTAAACGGGGAGCTGTTTTTT. It specifies CATSDPALNGELFF.

This clonotype was seen many times. The rearrangement joins TRBV11-3 to TRBJ2-6, with TRBD1 matching over 9 bases. V trimming: 5 bases; J trimming: 0 bases; junction bases outside the gene matches: 8. Per germline, CDR1 SGHNT and CDR2 YENEEA. CDR3 length: 18 amino acids. The CDR3 DNA follows: TGTGCCAGCAGCGGGGGACAGGGCTCCAGCTCTGGGGCCAACGTCCTGACTTTC. Translated: CASSGGQGSSSGANVLTF.

This clonotype was seen many times. The chain combines TRBV19 with TRBJ2-7; D unclear. Germline V CDR1 and CDR2: LNHDA, SQIVND (reference sequence). Trimming took off 5 bases at V and 1 base at J, with 9 bases between the two ends. There are 13 residues in the CDR3. CDR3 sequence: CASSGTPSYEQYF. Written as DNA, the CDR3 is TGTGCCAGTAGTGGCACACCTTCCTACGAGCAGTACTTC.